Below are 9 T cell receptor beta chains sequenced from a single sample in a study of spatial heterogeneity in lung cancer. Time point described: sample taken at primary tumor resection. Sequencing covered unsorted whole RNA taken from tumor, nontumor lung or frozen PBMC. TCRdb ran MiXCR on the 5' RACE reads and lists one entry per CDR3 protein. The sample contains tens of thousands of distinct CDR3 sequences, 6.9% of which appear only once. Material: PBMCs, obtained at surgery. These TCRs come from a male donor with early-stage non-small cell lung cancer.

CDR3 protein: CASSRQSYEQYF. The CDR3 region has the DNA TGTGCCAGCAGCAGACAGTCCTACGAGCAGTACTTC. The chain carries TRBV6-1 and TRBJ2-7, with D possibly TRBD1 on 5 matching bases. Germline loops: CDR1 MNHNS, CDR2 SASEGT. The CDR3 is 12 amino acids. V lost 6 bases and J 1 base, leaving 7 bases between the germline ends.

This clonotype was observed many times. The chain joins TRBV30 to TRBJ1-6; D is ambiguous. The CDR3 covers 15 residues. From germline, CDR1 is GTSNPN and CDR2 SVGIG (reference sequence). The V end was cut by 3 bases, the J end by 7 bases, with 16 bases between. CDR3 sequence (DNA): TGTGCCTGGAGAGTACGCTCCACGGGAAATTCACCCCTCCACTTT. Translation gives CAWRVRSTGNSPLHF.

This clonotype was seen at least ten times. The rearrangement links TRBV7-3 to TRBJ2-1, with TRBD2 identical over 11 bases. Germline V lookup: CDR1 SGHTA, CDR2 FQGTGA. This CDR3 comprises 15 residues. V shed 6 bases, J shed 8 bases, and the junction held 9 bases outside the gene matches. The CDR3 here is CASSMTSGEVDEQFF. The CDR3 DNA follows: TGTGCCAGCAGTATGACTAGCGGGGAGGTAGATGAGCAGTTCTTC. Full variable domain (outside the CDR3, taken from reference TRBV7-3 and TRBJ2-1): GAGVSQTPSNKVTEKGKYVELRCDPISGHTALYWYRQSLGQGPEFLIYFQGTGAADDSGLPNDRFFAVRPEGSVSTLKIQRTERGDSAVYLCASSMTSGEVDEQFFGPGTRLTVL.

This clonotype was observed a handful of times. CDR3 protein: CASSVRTDRNTGELFF. In DNA, the CDR3 is TGTGCCAGCTCAGTTCGGACAGATAGGAACACCGGGGAGCTGTTTTTT. The rearrangement uses TRBV18 and TRBJ2-2; D might be TRBD1 (6 bases). Germline V gives CDR1 KGHSH, CDR2 LQKENI. The V gene lost 5 bases and the J gene lost 1 base, with 14 bases spanning the gap. CDR3 size: 16 residues.

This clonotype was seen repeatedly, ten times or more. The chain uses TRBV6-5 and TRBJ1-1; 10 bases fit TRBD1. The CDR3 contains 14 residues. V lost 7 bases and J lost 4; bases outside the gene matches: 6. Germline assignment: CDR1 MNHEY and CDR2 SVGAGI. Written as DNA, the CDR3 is TGTGCCAGCACCGAGACAGGGGGCCCCACTGAAGCTTTCTTT. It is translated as CASTETGGPTEAFF.

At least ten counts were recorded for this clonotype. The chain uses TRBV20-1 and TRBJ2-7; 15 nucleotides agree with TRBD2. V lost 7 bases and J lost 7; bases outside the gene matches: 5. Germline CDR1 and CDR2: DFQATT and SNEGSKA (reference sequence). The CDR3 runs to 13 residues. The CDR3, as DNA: TGCAGTGGGTCCGGGACTAGCGGGAGGGAGCAGTACTTC. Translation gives CSGSGTSGREQYF.

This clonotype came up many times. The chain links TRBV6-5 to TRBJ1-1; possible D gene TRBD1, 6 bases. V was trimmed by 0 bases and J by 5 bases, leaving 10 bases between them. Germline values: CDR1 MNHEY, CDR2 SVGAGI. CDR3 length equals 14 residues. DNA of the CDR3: TGTGCCAGCAGTTACTCGAAGGGGGTGACTGAAGCTTTCTTT. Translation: CASSYSKGVTEAFF.

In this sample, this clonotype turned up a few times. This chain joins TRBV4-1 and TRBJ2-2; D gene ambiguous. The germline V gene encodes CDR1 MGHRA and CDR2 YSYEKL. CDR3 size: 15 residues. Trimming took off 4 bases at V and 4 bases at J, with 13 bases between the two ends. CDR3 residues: CASSPRDRATGELFF. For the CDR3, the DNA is TGCGCCAGCAGCCCCCGAGACCGAGCCACCGGGGAGCTGTTTTTT.

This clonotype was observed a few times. CDR3 DNA: TGTGCCACCAGTGATTTGGCACAGGGGAATGAGCAGTTCTTC. Translation: CATSDLAQGNEQFF. This chain joins TRBV24-1 and TRBJ2-1; 7 bases are shared with TRBD1. V trimming: 0 bases; J trimming: 7 bases; junction bases outside the gene matches: 2. The CDR3 contains 14 residues. Germline loops: CDR1 KGHDR, CDR2 SFDVKD.